This passage covers 29 T cell receptor beta chains from one sample sequenced in a study of blood T cells in healthy people across ages. Using a J-beta primer mix together with a sample-barcoded 5' primer, a second PCR was run for roughly 7 to 11 cycles. TCRdb re-called the 5' RACE reads with MiXCR, one entry per CDR3 protein. This sample yields 800,000 or so distinct CDR3 sequences, of which 35% to 50% are seen a single time; roughly 20% belongs to the top ten. The sequenced sample consisted of blood. All receptors derive from an elderly man in good health.

This clonotype was picked up a small number of times. The V gene is TRBV12-3 or TRBV12-4, the J gene TRBJ2-3, with 9 bases matching TRBD2. V dropped 6 bases and J dropped 4; count of bases not matched to a gene: 5. The CDR3 has 14 residues. CDR3 DNA sequence: TGTGCCAGCAGGCCGGGACTAGCAGCAGATACGCAGTATTTT. This translates into CASRPGLAADTQYF.

The chain joins TRBV6-6 to TRBJ2-5; 7 nucleotides match TRBD2. The CDR3 has 16 residues. Germline V gene data show CDR1 as MNHNY and CDR2 as SVGAGI (reference sequence). The J segment lost 5 bases and the V segment lost 0 bases, leaving 9 bases of the junction unmatched. The CDR3 coding sequence is TGTGCCAGCAGTTACTCGGGACTACGACTGAGGGAGACCCAGTACTTC. Protein sequence: CASSYSGLRLRETQYF.

The rearrangement joins TRBV20-1 to TRBJ2-1; tentatively, D is TRBD1 or TRBD2 (5 bases each). The germline V gene encodes CDR1 DFQATT and CDR2 SNEGSKA (reference sequence). V was trimmed by 1 base and J by 10 bases, leaving 5 bases between them. The CDR3 is 10 residues long. DNA of the CDR3: TGCAGTGCTAGAGGGGACGAGCAGTTCTTC. Its protein is CSARGDEQFF.

The CDR3 here is CASSRSELVTDTEYF. As DNA, the CDR3 is TGTGCCAGCAGTCGTTCCGAATTAGTCACAGATACGGAATATTTT. The chain carries TRBV12-3 or TRBV12-4 and TRBJ2-3; no clear D. The ends were cut back, 5 bases at V and 15 bases at J, with 27 bases in the middle. The CDR3 consists of 15 residues.

Of note for this clonotype: Since a much larger clone is just one base distant, this may be a read error. This rearrangement joins TRBV3-1 to TRBJ2-5; D call uncertain. This CDR3 has 13 residues. The V and J ends lost 1 base and 11 bases respectively, with 14 bases between them. From germline, CDR1 is LGHDT and CDR2 YNNKEL (reference sequence). The CDR3 loop is CASSQVQGLGQYF. Here the CDR3 DNA reads TGTGCCAGCAGCCAAGTTCAAGGGTTGGGGCAGTACTTC.

This clonotype has just a few counts. This chain uses TRBV5-6 with TRBJ2-1; TRBD2 might be the D (5 bases). The CDR3 has 16 amino acids. V lost 0 bases and J 5 bases, leaving 15 bases between the germline ends. Germline V gene sequence: CDR1 SGHDT, CDR2 YYEEEE. The DNA of the CDR3 is TGTGCCAGCAGCTTGGGTGCACAGAGGGCCGACAATGAGCAGTTCTTC. The encoded protein is CASSLGAQRADNEQFF.

This clonotype was counted between two and nine times. The J gene is TRBJ2-7, the V gene TRBV28; D ambiguous. The V gene's germline CDR1 is MDHEN and CDR2 SYDVKM. The V and J ends lost 3 bases and 3 bases respectively, with 9 bases between them. This CDR3 has 13 residues. In nucleotides, the CDR3 is TGTGCCAGCAGTTTCTACGAATTCTACGAGCAGTACTTC. This gives the protein CASSFYEFYEQYF.

The V and J genes are TRBV11-2 and TRBJ2-2; D remains ambiguous. Trimming took off 1 base at V and 0 bases at J, with 9 bases between the two ends. The germline V gene has CDR1 SGHAT and CDR2 FQNNGV. The CDR3 spans 16 residues. CDR3 residues: CASSLAGYTNTGELFF. CDR3 bases: TGTGCCAGCAGCTTAGCAGGCTATACGAACACCGGGGAGCTGTTTTTT.

In this sample, this clonotype turned up many times. The chain couples TRBV20-1 to TRBJ2-3; 8 bases are a match to TRBD2. V lost 3 bases to trimming and J lost 4 bases; unmatched junction nucleotides: 18. The CDR3 extends over 18 amino acids. Germline CDR1 reads DFQATT; CDR2 reads SNEGSKA (reference sequence). The CDR3 loop is CSASEGGGSGSGPDTQYF. The CDR3 coding sequence is TGCAGTGCTAGTGAAGGGGGAGGGAGCGGGAGCGGGCCAGATACGCAGTATTTT.

This sequence joins TRBV28 and TRBJ2-5; 10 positions agree with TRBD2. The junction had 7 bases not matched to a gene; V was cut back by 6 bases and J by 3 bases. The germline CDR1 and CDR2 sequences are MDHEN and SYDVKM. This CDR3 has 15 amino acids. CDR3 in DNA: TGTGCCAGCAGCCTAGCGGGAGAGGGGAAAGAGACCCAGTACTTC. Amino acid sequence: CASSLAGEGKETQYF.

The chain has TRBV12-3 or TRBV12-4 and TRBJ1-2, with D uncertain. Trimming took off 3 bases at V and 4 bases at J, with 15 bases between the two ends. CDR3 size: 15 residues. Written as DNA, the CDR3 is TGTGCCAGCAGTTTGGGTCATGGCGGCCCCTATGGCTACACCTTC. It encodes CASSLGHGGPYGYTF.

A single count supports this clonotype. The CDR3 DNA sequence: TGCGCCAGCAGCTTGGGGCCTAGCGGGAGCTCAAATGAGCAGTACTTC. This codes for CASSLGPSGSSNEQYF. This chain uses TRBV5-1 with TRBJ2-5, with 10 bases that match TRBD2. V lost 0 bases to trimming and J lost 11 bases; unmatched junction nucleotides: 13. CDR1 SGHRS and CDR2 YFSETQ come from the germline V gene. This CDR3 region has 16 residues.

The gene calls are TRBV7-6 and TRBJ1-5; D perhaps matches TRBD1 (5 bases). The germline CDR1 and CDR2 sequences are SGHVS and FNYEAQ. The CDR3 is 16 amino acids. V was clipped by 2 bases and J by 2 bases, with 13 bases between them. CDR3 sequence (DNA): TGTGCCAGCAGCTTATTGGGGGGATTTGGCAATCAGCCCCAGCATTTT. Protein: CASSLLGGFGNQPQHF.

The gene calls are TRBV24-1 and TRBJ2-1; D perhaps matches TRBD2 (7 bases). The V end lost 1 base, the J end lost 4 bases, and 19 bases lay between the germline ends. The CDR3 sequence is 18 residues long. CDR1 and CDR2 from the germline V gene are KGHDR and SFDVKD. Here the CDR3 reads CATSDFALGGQGYNEQFF. In DNA, the CDR3 is TGTGCCACCAGTGATTTCGCACTCGGGGGGCAAGGGTACAATGAGCAGTTCTTC.

The chain joins TRBV5-1 to TRBJ2-1; no clear D gene. Germline V gene lookup returns CDR1 SGHRS and CDR2 YFSETQ. V was cut by 0 bases and J by 5 bases, with 15 bases left in between. The CDR3 runs to 16 residues. The CDR3 nucleotides read TGCGCCAGCAGCTTGGGCGTTTTAACTCGTGACAATGAGCAGTTCTTC. Translation: CASSLGVLTRDNEQFF.

The J gene is TRBJ2-1, the V gene TRBV29-1; TRBD1 matches 8 bases. From germline, CDR1 is SQVTM and CDR2 ANQGSEA. V shed 4 bases, J shed 0 bases, and the junction held 5 bases outside the gene matches. The CDR3 is made up of 15 amino acids. The CDR3 loop is CSVGQGPSSYNEQFF. The DNA of the CDR3 is TGCAGCGTTGGACAGGGGCCGAGCTCCTACAATGAGCAGTTCTTC.

The V gene is TRBV10-3, the J gene TRBJ2-3, with 8 bases lining up with TRBD2. Germline loops: CDR1 ENHRY, CDR2 SYGVKD. Trimming cost V 3 bases and J 5 bases; bases outside gene matches: 7. The CDR3 extends over 15 amino acids. CDR3 sequence (DNA): TGTGCCATCAGTGAACCGGGAGGGTATAAAGATACGCAGTATTTT. Translated, it gives CAISEPGGYKDTQYF.

This clonotype was seen a single time. This CDR3 is CASNPRAPTDTQYF. DNA of the CDR3: TGTGCCAGCAACCCGCGAGCGCCCACAGATACGCAGTATTTT. This rearrangement joins TRBV12-3 or TRBV12-4 to TRBJ2-3, with D unresolved. This CDR3 has 14 residues. V gave up 7 bases and J gave up 2 bases, with 13 bases separating them.

This chain uses TRBV7-2 with TRBJ2-7; D may correspond to TRBD1 or TRBD2 (5 bases each). V was trimmed by 1 base and J by 6 bases, leaving 16 bases between them. The CDR3 is 15 amino acids. Germline-derived CDR1 and CDR2 are SGHTA and FQGNSA. CDR3 residues: CTSSLGLRTIGEQYF. CDR3 coding DNA: TGTACCAGCAGCTTAGGACTACGGACAATCGGCGAGCAGTACTTC.

The V gene is TRBV20-1, the J gene TRBJ2-4; the match to TRBD2 covers 8 bases. The DNA end favors TRBJ2-7, so the J call may be wrong. This CDR3 has 15 amino acids. Germline V gene lookup returns CDR1 DFQATT and CDR2 SNEGSKA (reference sequence). In DNA, the CDR3 is TGCAGTGCTAGGCTCGGGGGGGCAGGGACCTACGAGCAGTACTTC. Its translation is CSARLGGAGTYEQYF.

This clonotype was recorded a few times. The chain combines TRBV9 with TRBJ2-7, with D possibly being TRBD2 (5 bases). The CDR3 consists of 14 residues. Germline CDR1 and CDR2: SGDLS and YYNGEE. V gave up 4 bases and J gave up 0 bases, with 11 bases separating them. In DNA, the CDR3 is TGTGCCAGCAGCCTGGGGAGCTCCTCCTACGAGCAGTACTTC. This gives the protein CASSLGSSSYEQYF.

As to this clonotype: Compared with germline, one end of the junction differs, possibly owing to a read error. This chain uses TRBV5-1 with TRBJ1-1; possible D gene TRBD1, 5 bases. Germline-derived CDR1 and CDR2 are SGHRS and YFSETQ. There are 15 residues in the CDR3. In nucleotides, the CDR3 is TGCGCCAGTAGCTTGGCACAGGTCCCGGGCACTGAAGCTTTCTTT. Its translation is CASSLAQVPGTEAFF.

The V and J genes are TRBV7-3 and TRBJ2-7, with 7 bases lining up with TRBD2. Germline V CDR1 and CDR2: SGHTA, FQGTGA. This CDR3 is 14 amino acids long. J was trimmed by 7 bases and V by 4 bases; bases with no gene match: 10. CDR3 loop: CASSSGLGVHEQYF. The CDR3 region has the DNA TGTGCCAGCAGCTCCGGACTAGGGGTCCATGAGCAGTACTTC.

This clonotype appeared a few times. The chain carries TRBV20-1 and TRBJ2-2, with 9 bases that match TRBD1. This CDR3 has 15 amino acids. The V and J ends lost 0 bases and 3 bases, in that order; junction bases with no gene match: 2. Germline V gives CDR1 DFQATT, CDR2 SNEGSKA (reference sequence). The CDR3 nucleotides are TGCAGTGCTAGAGATTGGACAGGGGACACCGGGGAGCTGTTTTTT. It specifies CSARDWTGDTGELFF.

The chain recombines TRBV5-1 with TRBJ1-4; weak D call: TRBD1 (5 bases). Trimming shortened V by 4 bases and J by 4 bases, and 17 bases separated the two germline ends. The CDR3 consists of 16 residues. Germline V gene data show CDR1 as SGHRS and CDR2 as YFSETQ. In DNA form, the CDR3 reads TGCGCCAGCAGCGGCCAACCAGGGCTCCATAATGAAAAACTGTTTTTT. Protein: CASSGQPGLHNEKLFF. Using reference TRBV5-1 and TRBJ1-4 for the parts outside the CDR3, the full variable domain is KAGVTQTPRYLIKTRGQQVTLSCSPISGHRSVSWYQQTPGQGLQFLFEYFSETQRNKGNFPGRFSGRQFSNSRSEMNVSTLELGDSALYLCASSGQPGLHNEKLFFGSGTQLSVL.

The rearrangement joins TRBV28 to TRBJ2-1; weak D call: TRBD1 (6 bases). CDR3 length: 14 amino acids. Germline lookup yields CDR1 MDHEN and CDR2 SYDVKM. The V and J ends lost 7 bases and 0 bases respectively, with 10 bases between them. CDR3 sequence (DNA): TGTGCCAGCATGGAGGACAGCTCCTACAATGAGCAGTTCTTC. Translation gives CASMEDSSYNEQFF.

This clonotype was seen ten or more times. The chain employs TRBV29-1 and TRBJ2-6, with 7 bases that match TRBD1. The CDR3 has 16 residues. The germline V gene has CDR1 SQVTM and CDR2 ANQGSEA. With V trimmed by 6 bases and J by 0 bases, 8 bases remained unmatched. The CDR3 spells CSVGDSKVSGANVLTF. DNA of the CDR3: TGCAGCGTGGGGGACAGTAAAGTCTCTGGGGCCAACGTCCTGACTTTC. Full variable domain (remainder filled in from reference TRBV29-1 and TRBJ2-6): SAVISQKPSRDICQRGTSLTIQCQVDSQVTMMFWYRQQPGQSLTLIATANQGSEATYESGFVIDKFPISRPNLTFSTLTVSNMSPEDSSIYLCSVGDSKVSGANVLTFGAGSRLTVL.

The rearrangement links TRBV12-3 or TRBV12-4 to TRBJ1-2; D may be TRBD1 (5 bases). The CDR3 sequence is 15 residues long. Trimming took off 0 bases at V and 5 bases at J, with 13 bases between the two ends. In nucleotides, the CDR3 is TGTGCCAGCAGTTTAGCGTTCAGGGTTCATTATGGCTACACCTTC. This sequence encodes CASSLAFRVHYGYTF.

The chain has TRBV6-2 or TRBV6-3 and TRBJ2-1; TRBD2 might be the D (6 bases). Trimming removed 6 bases at V and 3 bases at J, with 12 bases between. Germline CDR1 MNHEY, CDR2 SVGEGT. CDR3 length: 14 amino acids. The chain's CDR3 is CASRTASVYNEQFF. In DNA, the CDR3 is TGTGCCAGCAGGACGGCTAGCGTCTACAATGAGCAGTTCTTC.